This T cell receptor beta chain was retrieved from a study of cytomegalovirus exposure and HLA in healthy donors. Study summary: Samples from HLA-typed donors yielded some 85 million unique TCRs in an early data release. Whole-study results and caveats: Most likely, a cluster of highly shared sequence variants arose as a sequencing artifact.

Comments on this clone: Its antigen is unknown.

Vbeta (60) and Jbeta (13) primers were used in the PCR. Clones were sequenced by immunoSEQ multiplex PCR, and TCRdb holds only the in-frame ones, with some missing. The sample has around 100,000 clones; about four fifths are singletons. Per the germline V gene, CDR1 is SGHRS and CDR2 is YFSETQ. The V end was cut by 4 bases, the J end by 6 bases, with 18 bases between. The CDR3 length is 15 residues. The sample taken for sequencing was PBMCs. The chain uses TRBV5-1 and TRBJ2-3; weak D call: TRBD2 (6 bases). This receptor was identified in a man between 25 and 39 years old in good health and CMV-seropositive. Here the CDR3 DNA reads TGCGCCAGCAGCCGACTAGTCGGAATCGGGGATACGCAGTATTTT. Translation gives CASSRLVGIGDTQYF. Variable domain in full (rest from reference TRBV5-1 and TRBJ2-3): KAGVTQTPRYLIKTRGQQVTLSCSPISGHRSVSWYQQTPGQGLQFLFEYFSETQRNKGNFPGRFSGRQFSNSRSEMNVSTLELGDSALYLCASSRLVGIGDTQYFGPGTRLTVL.